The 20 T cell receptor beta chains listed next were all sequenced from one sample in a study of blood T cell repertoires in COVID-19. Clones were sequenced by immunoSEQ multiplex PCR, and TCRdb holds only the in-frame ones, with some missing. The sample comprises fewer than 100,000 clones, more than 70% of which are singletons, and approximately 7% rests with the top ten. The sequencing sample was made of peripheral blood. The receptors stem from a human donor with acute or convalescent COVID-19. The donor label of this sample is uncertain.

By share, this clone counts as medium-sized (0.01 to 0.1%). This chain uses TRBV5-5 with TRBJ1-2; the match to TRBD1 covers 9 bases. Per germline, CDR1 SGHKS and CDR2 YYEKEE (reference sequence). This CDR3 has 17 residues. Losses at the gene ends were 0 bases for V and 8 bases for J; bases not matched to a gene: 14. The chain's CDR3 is CASSLGDRGSAAMGYTF. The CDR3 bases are TGTGCCAGCAGCTTGGGCGACAGGGGGTCGGCTGCTATGGGCTACACCTTC.

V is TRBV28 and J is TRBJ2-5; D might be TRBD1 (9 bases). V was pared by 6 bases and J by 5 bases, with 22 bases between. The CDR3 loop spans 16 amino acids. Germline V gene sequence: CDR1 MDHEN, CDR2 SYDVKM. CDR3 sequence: CASSRGGTGWGETQYF. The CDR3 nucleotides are TGTGCCAGCAGCCGCGGGGGGACAGGGTGGGGCGAGACCCAGTACTTC.

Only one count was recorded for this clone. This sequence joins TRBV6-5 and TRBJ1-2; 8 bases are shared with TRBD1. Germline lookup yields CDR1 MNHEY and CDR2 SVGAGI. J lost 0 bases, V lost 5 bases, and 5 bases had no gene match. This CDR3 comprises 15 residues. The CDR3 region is CASSRQGLSNYGYTF. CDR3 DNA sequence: TGTGCCAGCAGTCGACAGGGGCTTTCTAACTATGGCTACACCTTC.

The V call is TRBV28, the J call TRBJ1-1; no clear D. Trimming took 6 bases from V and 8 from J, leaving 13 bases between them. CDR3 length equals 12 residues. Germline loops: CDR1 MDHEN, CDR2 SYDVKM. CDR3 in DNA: TGTGCCAGCAGACGCGGGCCATTCGAAGCTTTCTTT. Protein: CASRRGPFEAFF.

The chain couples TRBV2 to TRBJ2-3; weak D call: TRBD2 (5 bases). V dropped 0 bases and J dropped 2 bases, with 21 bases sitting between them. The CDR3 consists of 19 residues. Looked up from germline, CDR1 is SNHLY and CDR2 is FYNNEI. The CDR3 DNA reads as TGTGCCAGCAGTGAAGCGAAGGAGAGGGCAGACCCTTACACAGATACGCAGTATTTT. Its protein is CASSEAKERADPYTDTQYF.

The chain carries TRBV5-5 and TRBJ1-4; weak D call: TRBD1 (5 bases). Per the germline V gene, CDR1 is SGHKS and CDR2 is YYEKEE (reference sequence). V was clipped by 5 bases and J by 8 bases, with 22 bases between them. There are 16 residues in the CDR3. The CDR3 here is CASRPSPAGGEEKLFF. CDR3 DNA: TGTGCCAGCAGACCTTCTCCCGCCGGGGGGGAGGAAAAACTGTTTTTT.

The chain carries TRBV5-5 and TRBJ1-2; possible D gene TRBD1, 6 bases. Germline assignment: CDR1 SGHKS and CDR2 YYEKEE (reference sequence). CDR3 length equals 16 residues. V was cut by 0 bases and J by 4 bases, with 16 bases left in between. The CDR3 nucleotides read TGTGCCAGCAGCTTGGGGGCAGGGGCCGACGTCTATGGCTACACCTTC. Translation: CASSLGAGADVYGYTF.

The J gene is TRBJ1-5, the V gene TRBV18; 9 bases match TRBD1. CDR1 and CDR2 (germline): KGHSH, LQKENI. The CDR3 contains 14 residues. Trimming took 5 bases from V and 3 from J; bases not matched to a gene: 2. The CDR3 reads CASSGTGYNQPQHF. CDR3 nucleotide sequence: TGTGCCAGCTCAGGGACAGGGTACAATCAGCCCCAGCATTTT.

The CDR3 spells CATRQGQQPQHF. The DNA for the CDR3 is TGTGCCACCCGACAGGGCCAACAGCCCCAGCATTTT. The chain couples TRBV19 to TRBJ1-5; TRBD1 aligns across 7 bases. The CDR3 consists of 12 residues. Germline assignment: CDR1 LNHDA and CDR2 SQIVND (reference sequence). Germline trimming cut 10 bases from V and 7 bases from J; bases unmatched to any gene: 7.

For the CDR3, the DNA is TGTGCCAGCAGTACTACCGAACAGGGGGATCCCTTTAATTCACCCCTCCACTTT. Translating gives CASSTTEQGDPFNSPLHF. The V and J genes are TRBV7-3 and TRBJ1-6; 8 bases are a match to TRBD1. Germline loops: CDR1 SGHTA, CDR2 FQGTGA. This CDR3 spans 18 amino acids. The V segment lost 6 bases and the J segment 6 bases; nucleotides outside the gene matches: 16.

The CDR3 DNA sequence: TGTGCCAGTAGTACGGGGGATTCCTCTGGAAACACCATATATTTT. This sequence encodes CASSTGDSSGNTIYF. The chain joins TRBV19 to TRBJ1-3, with D perhaps matching TRBD1 (5 bases). Trimming cost V 4 bases and J 0 bases, with 10 bases left between them. CDR1 is LNHDA, CDR2 SQIVND, per germline (reference sequence). The CDR3 is 15 residues long.

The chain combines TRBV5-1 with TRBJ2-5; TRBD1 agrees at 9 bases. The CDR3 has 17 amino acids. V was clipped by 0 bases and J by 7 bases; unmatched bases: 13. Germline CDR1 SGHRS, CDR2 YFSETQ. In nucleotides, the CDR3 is TGCGCCAGCAGCTTGGATGGGACAGGGCTCGACCGGGGGACCCAGTACTTC. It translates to CASSLDGTGLDRGTQYF.

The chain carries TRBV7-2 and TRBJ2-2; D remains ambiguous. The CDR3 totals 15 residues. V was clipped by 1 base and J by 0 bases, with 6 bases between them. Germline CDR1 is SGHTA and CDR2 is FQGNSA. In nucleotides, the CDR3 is TGTGCCAGCAGCTTAGACTACGCGAACACCGGGGAGCTGTTTTTT. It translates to CASSLDYANTGELFF.

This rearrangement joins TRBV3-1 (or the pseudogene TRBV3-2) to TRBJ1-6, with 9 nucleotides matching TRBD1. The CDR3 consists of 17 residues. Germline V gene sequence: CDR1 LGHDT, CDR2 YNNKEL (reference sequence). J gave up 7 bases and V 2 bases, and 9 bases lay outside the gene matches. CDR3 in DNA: TGTGCCAGCAGCCAAAATCAACAGGGGGCGAAGAATTCACCCCTCCACTTT. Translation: CASSQNQQGAKNSPLHF.

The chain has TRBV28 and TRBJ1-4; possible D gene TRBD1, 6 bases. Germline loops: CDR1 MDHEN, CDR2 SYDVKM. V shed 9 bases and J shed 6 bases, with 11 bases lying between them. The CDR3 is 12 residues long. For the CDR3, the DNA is TGTGCCAGTGCTCAGGGGTATGAAAAACTGTTTTTT. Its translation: CASAQGYEKLFF. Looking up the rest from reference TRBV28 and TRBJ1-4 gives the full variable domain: DVKVTQSSRYLVKRTGEKVFLECVQDMDHENMFWYRQDPGLGLRLIYFSYDVKMKEKGDIPEGYSVSREKKERFSLILESASTNQTSMYLCASAQGYEKLFFGSGTQLSVL.

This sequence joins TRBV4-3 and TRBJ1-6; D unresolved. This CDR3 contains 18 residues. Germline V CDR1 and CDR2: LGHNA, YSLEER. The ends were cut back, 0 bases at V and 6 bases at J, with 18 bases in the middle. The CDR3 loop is CASSQDRNNRGSNSPLHF. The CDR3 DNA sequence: TGCGCCAGCAGCCAAGATCGGAACAATCGGGGTTCTAATTCACCCCTCCACTTT.

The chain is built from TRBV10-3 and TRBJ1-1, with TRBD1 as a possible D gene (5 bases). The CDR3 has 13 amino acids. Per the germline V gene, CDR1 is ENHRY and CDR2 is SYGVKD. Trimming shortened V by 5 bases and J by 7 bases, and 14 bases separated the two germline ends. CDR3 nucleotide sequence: TGTGCCATCAGTAAAGGACAAAATATTGAAGCTTTCTTT. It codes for CAISKGQNIEAFF.

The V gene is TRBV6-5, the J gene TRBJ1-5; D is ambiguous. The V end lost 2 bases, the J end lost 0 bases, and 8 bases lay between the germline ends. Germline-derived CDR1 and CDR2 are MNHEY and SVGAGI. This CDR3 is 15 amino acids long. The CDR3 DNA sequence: TGTGCCAGCAGTTACGAGGGCTATAGCAATCAGCCCCAGCATTTT. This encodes CASSYEGYSNQPQHF.

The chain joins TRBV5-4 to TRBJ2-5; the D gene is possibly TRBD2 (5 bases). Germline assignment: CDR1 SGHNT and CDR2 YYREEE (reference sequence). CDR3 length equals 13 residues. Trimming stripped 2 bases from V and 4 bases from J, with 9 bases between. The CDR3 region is CASSFPEVETQYF. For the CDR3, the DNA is TGTGCCAGCAGCTTTCCGGAGGTAGAGACCCAGTACTTC.

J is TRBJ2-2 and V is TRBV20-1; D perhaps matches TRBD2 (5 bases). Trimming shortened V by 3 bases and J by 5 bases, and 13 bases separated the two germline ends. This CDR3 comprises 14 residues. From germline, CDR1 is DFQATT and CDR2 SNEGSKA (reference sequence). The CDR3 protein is CSASAGGGTGELFF. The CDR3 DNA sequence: TGCAGTGCTAGTGCTGGCGGCGGGACCGGGGAGCTGTTTTTT.